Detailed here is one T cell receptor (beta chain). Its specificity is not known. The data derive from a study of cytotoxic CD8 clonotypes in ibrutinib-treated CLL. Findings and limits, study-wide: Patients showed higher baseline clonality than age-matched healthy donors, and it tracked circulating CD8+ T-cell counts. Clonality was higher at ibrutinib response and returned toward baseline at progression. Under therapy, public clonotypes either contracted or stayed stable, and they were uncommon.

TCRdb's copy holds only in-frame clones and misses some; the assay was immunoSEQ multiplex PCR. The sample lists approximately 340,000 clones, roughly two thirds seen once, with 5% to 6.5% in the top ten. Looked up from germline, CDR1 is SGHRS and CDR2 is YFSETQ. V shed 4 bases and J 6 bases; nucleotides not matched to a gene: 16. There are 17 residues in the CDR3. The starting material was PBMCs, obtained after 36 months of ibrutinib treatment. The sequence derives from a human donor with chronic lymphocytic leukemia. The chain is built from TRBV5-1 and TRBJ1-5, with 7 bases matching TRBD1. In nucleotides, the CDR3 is TGCGCCAGCAGCAGGGACAGTAGAGGTGTTTGGGGTCAGCCCCAGCATTTT. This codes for CASSRDSRGVWGQPQHF.